The 28 T cell receptor beta chains below come from one sample, sequenced in a study of response to subunit inactivated influenza vaccine (dated by TCRdb to about 2018). The sample's time point label is to be understood as: around 45 days after influenza vaccine administration. The library was prepared using RT-PCR. For sequencing, an Illumina HiSeq 2500 was employed. TCRdb reprocessing: public reads trimmed at Q25 with fastp, clones called with MiXCR, in-frame beta chains kept. Rows are combined by CDR3 protein, so each entry shows the most common genes and DNA. Here the sample has over 450,000 distinct CDR3 sequences; about an eighth occur a single time. The ten largest make up less than 15% of the sample. Sequenced here: PBMCs from blood, sampled 35 to 45 days after vaccination. Every receptor here comes from a man aged 45 to 65 who received an inactivated influenza vaccine. Donor details come from another sample of the same person, matched by shared clones.

In its sample, this clonotype was seen a few times. The gene calls are TRBV5-1 and TRBJ2-3; 7 nucleotides agree with TRBD1. Trimming at V came to 6 bases and at J to 3 bases, leaving 7 bases not matched to a gene. The CDR3 extends over 14 amino acids. Germline loops: CDR1 SGHRS, CDR2 YFSETQ. Here the CDR3 reads CASNPGTDTDTQYF. The CDR3 DNA reads as TGCGCCAGCAACCCCGGGACAGATACAGATACGCAGTATTTT.

This clonotype was detected only a few times. The chain has TRBV4-2 and TRBJ2-1; 7 nucleotides agree with TRBD2. Germline trimming cut 0 bases from V and 7 bases from J; bases unmatched to any gene: 6. CDR1 is LGHNA, CDR2 YNFKEQ, per germline. This CDR3 is built from 15 residues. As DNA, the CDR3 is TGTGCCAGCAGCCAAGATTGGTGGGAGGGGAATGAGCAGTTCTTC. This translates into CASSQDWWEGNEQFF.

This clonotype was observed many times. This chain uses TRBV20-1 with TRBJ2-7; TRBD1 aligns across 7 bases. With 0 bases clipped from V and 5 bases from J, the junction kept 13 bases outside the gene matches. The CDR3 has 16 amino acids. Germline V gives CDR1 DFQATT, CDR2 SNEGSKA (reference sequence). This CDR3 reads CSARDRLNRGIHEQYF. The CDR3 DNA sequence: TGCAGTGCTAGAGATCGGTTAAACAGGGGTATCCACGAGCAGTACTTC.

This clonotype came up a few times. The J gene is TRBJ1-2, the V gene TRBV28; D may be TRBD1 (6 bases). This CDR3 has 16 amino acids. Per germline, CDR1 MDHEN and CDR2 SYDVKM. Trimming removed 2 bases at V and 0 bases at J, with 13 bases between. DNA of the CDR3: TGTGCCAGCAGTTTAGCAGGGGCCGTTACTAACTATGGCTACACCTTC. Amino acid sequence: CASSLAGAVTNYGYTF.

J is TRBJ1-6 and V is TRBV20-1, with D hard to call. The V and J ends lost 1 base and 0 bases respectively, with 10 bases between them. The CDR3 loop spans 16 amino acids. Germline loops: CDR1 DFQATT, CDR2 SNEGSKA (reference sequence). This chain's CDR3 is CSARGPLGSYNSPLHF. In DNA form, the CDR3 reads TGCAGTGCTAGAGGCCCCCTGGGCTCCTATAATTCACCCCTCCACTTT.

V gene TRBV27 combines with J gene TRBJ2-1, with D possibly being TRBD1 (6 bases). The germline V and J ends were trimmed by 4 bases and 0 bases, with 16 bases remaining between them. The CDR3 length is 17 residues. Germline-derived CDR1 and CDR2 are MNHEY and SMNVEV (reference sequence). CDR3 coding DNA: TGTGCCAGCAGTTCCTCAGGGGTACCGGACTCCTACAATGAGCAGTTCTTC. Protein: CASSSSGVPDSYNEQFF.

The table lists this clonotype with a count of one. The chain links TRBV19 to TRBJ2-7; TRBD2 aligns across 7 bases. The germline gives CDR1 LNHDA, CDR2 SQIVND (reference sequence). This CDR3 is 13 amino acids long. J was trimmed by 4 bases and V by 6 bases; bases with no gene match: 6. In DNA form, the CDR3 reads TGTGCCAGTAGGCGCGGGAGTGGGTACGAGCAGTACTTC. It specifies CASRRGSGYEQYF. Supplemented by reference TRBV19 and TRBJ2-7, the full variable domain reads DGGITQSPKYLFRKEGQNVTLSCEQNLNHDAMYWYRQDPGQGLRLIYYSQIVNDFQKGDIAEGYSVSREKKESFPLTVTSAQKNPTAFYLCASRRGSGYEQYFGPGTRLTVT.

Many counts were recorded for this clonotype. The gene calls are TRBV5-1 and TRBJ2-3; D unclear. V gave up 1 base and J gave up 2 bases, with 8 bases separating them. CDR1 and CDR2 (germline): SGHRS, YFSETQ. The CDR3 is made up of 14 amino acids. CDR3 DNA: TGCGCCAGCAGCTTGTTGGCGTCCACAGATACGCAGTATTTT. Translated: CASSLLASTDTQYF. Using reference TRBV5-1 and TRBJ2-3 for the parts outside the CDR3, the full variable domain is KAGVTQTPRYLIKTRGQQVTLSCSPISGHRSVSWYQQTPGQGLQFLFEYFSETQRNKGNFPGRFSGRQFSNSRSEMNVSTLELGDSALYLCASSLLASTDTQYFGPGTRLTVL.

The sample holds a few counts of this clonotype. This sequence joins TRBV9 and TRBJ2-1; 16 bases are a match to TRBD2. From germline, CDR1 is SGDLS and CDR2 YYNGEE. The junction had 20 bases not matched to a gene; V was cut back by 4 bases and J by 7 bases. The CDR3 spans 21 residues. CDR3 sequence (DNA): TGTGCCAGCAGCAACATGAAAGCCGGGACTAGCGGGAGGGCCTCCGGGAATGAGCAGTTCTTC. Amino acid sequence: CASSNMKAGTSGRASGNEQFF. The variable domain in full, with the rest retrieved from reference TRBV9 and TRBJ2-1, is DSGVTQTPKHLITATGQRVTLRCSPRSGDLSVYWYQQSLDQGLQFLIQYYNGEERAKGNILERFSAQQFPDLHSELNLSSLELGDSALYFCASSNMKAGTSGRASGNEQFFGPGTRLTVL.

V is TRBV12-3 or TRBV12-4 and J is TRBJ1-6; 7 bases align to TRBD1. The CDR3 totals 16 residues. Trimming removed 3 bases from V and 9 bases from J; junction bases left unmatched: 11. CDR3 protein: CASSFGGPGGRSPLHF. The CDR3 bases are TGTGCCAGCAGTTTCGGGGGGCCAGGGGGTCGTTCACCCCTCCACTTT.

This clonotype came up a few times. This chain joins TRBV5-5 and TRBJ1-1; D is possibly TRBD1 (5 bases). This CDR3 is built from 13 residues. Germline assignment: CDR1 SGHKS and CDR2 YYEKEE (reference sequence). The ends were cut back, 1 base at V and 4 bases at J, with 8 bases in the middle. CDR3: CASSLHRTTEAFF. The CDR3 region has the DNA TGTGCCAGCAGCTTGCACAGGACCACTGAAGCTTTCTTT.

This chain links TRBV10-3 with TRBJ2-1, with 12 bases matching TRBD2. V lost 7 bases and J lost 9; bases outside the gene matches: 19. This CDR3 contains 18 residues. Germline V gene data show CDR1 as ENHRY and CDR2 as SYGVKD. DNA of the CDR3: TGTGCCATCACCGAAGGGCTAGCGGGGGGGCCAGGAACATCTGAGCAGTTCTTC. It encodes CAITEGLAGGPGTSEQFF.

The CDR3 DNA reads TGTGCCAGCAGCTTGGTGCGAGTTAACACAGATACGCAGTATTTT. Translated, it gives CASSLVRVNTDTQYF. The chain combines TRBV5-6 with TRBJ2-3; D is uncertain. The CDR3 loop spans 15 amino acids. Trimming removed 0 bases at V and 2 bases at J, with 10 bases between. CDR1 is SGHDT and CDR2 is YYEEEE in the germline V gene.

The rearrangement joins TRBV15 to TRBJ2-7; 7 nucleotides agree with TRBD1. CDR1 is LNHNV and CDR2 is YYDKDF in the germline V gene (reference sequence). V lost 1 base, J lost 1 base, and 1 base stayed unmatched. The CDR3 runs to 14 residues. The CDR3 here is CATSRGDSSYEQYF. CDR3 DNA: TGTGCCACCAGCAGAGGGGACAGTTCCTACGAGCAGTACTTC.

The V and J genes are TRBV12-3 or TRBV12-4 and TRBJ1-1, with a possible D match to TRBD1 (6 bases). This CDR3 is 20 amino acids long. Trimming pared 3 bases from V and 0 bases from J, leaving 26 bases between. The CDR3 region has the DNA TGTGCCAGCAGTTTGTCTTTTTTTGGAGGGGAGGGGGGGGTGAACACTGAAGCTTTCTTT. Its translation: CASSLSFFGGEGGVNTEAFF.

The rearrangement links TRBV12-3 or TRBV12-4 to TRBJ2-7, with a tentative D call TRBD2 (6 bases). This CDR3 region has 14 residues. The V and J ends lost 3 bases and 2 bases respectively, with 11 bases between them. In nucleotides, the CDR3 is TGTGCCAGCAGTTTGACCGGGAGACCCTACGAGCAGTACTTC. Translating it yields CASSLTGRPYEQYF.

This clonotype was seen ten or more times. The chain has TRBV6-5 and TRBJ2-7; D unresolved. This CDR3 has 14 residues. V was shortened by 2 bases and J by 1 base, with 9 bases between the two germline ends. Germline CDR1 MNHEY, CDR2 SVGAGI. CDR3 DNA sequence: TGTGCCAGCAGTTACGATAGTTCGTCCTACGAGCAGTACTTC. This gives the protein CASSYDSSSYEQYF.

In its sample, this clonotype was seen a few times. V usage is TRBV5-8 and J usage is TRBJ2-1, with TRBD1 as a possible D gene (7 bases). Deletions cut 4 bases from V and 5 bases from J, with 16 bases between. CDR1 is SGHTS, CDR2 YDEGEE, per germline. The CDR3 extends over 15 amino acids. The CDR3 region has the DNA TGTGCCAGCAGCCAGACAGGGTGGAGGGACAATGAGCAGTTCTTC. Protein product: CASSQTGWRDNEQFF.

The sample holds many counts of this clonotype. V and J are TRBV28 and TRBJ2-7; 11 bases align to TRBD2. Losses at the gene ends were 2 bases for V and 3 bases for J; bases not matched to a gene: 3. Per the germline V gene, CDR1 is MDHEN and CDR2 is SYDVKM. The CDR3 is made up of 15 amino acids. CDR3 DNA: TGTGCCAGCAGTTTAATCCTAGCGGGAGGCTACGAGCAGTACTTC. Its protein product is CASSLILAGGYEQYF. Full variable domain (remainder filled in from reference TRBV28 and TRBJ2-7): DVKVTQSSRYLVKRTGEKVFLECVQDMDHENMFWYRQDPGLGLRLIYFSYDVKMKEKGDIPEGYSVSREKKERFSLILESASTNQTSMYLCASSLILAGGYEQYFGPGTRLTVT.

The sample holds a few counts of this clonotype. CDR3 in DNA: TGTGCCAGCAGTTTCTCTCCGGTGACAGGGTGGGAGAGCGAGCAGTACTTC. It codes for CASSFSPVTGWESEQYF. The chain links TRBV28 to TRBJ2-7, with 7 nucleotides matching TRBD1. The CDR3 totals 17 residues. V shed 3 bases and J 6 bases; nucleotides not matched to a gene: 17. Germline V gives CDR1 MDHEN, CDR2 SYDVKM.

The chain employs TRBV3-1 and TRBJ2-1, with D unresolved. This CDR3 comprises 12 residues. CDR1 LGHDT and CDR2 YNNKEL come from the germline V gene (reference sequence). The germline V and J ends were trimmed by 1 base and 9 bases, with 7 bases remaining between them. The chain's CDR3 is CASSQVWGEQFF. CDR3 nucleotides: TGTGCCAGCAGCCAAGTTTGGGGTGAGCAGTTCTTC.

This clonotype was observed a handful of times. The chain uses TRBV20-1 and TRBJ2-7; TRBD1 matches at 9 bases. CDR3 size: 14 residues. Germline CDR1 is DFQATT and CDR2 is SNEGSKA (reference sequence). V lost 5 bases, J lost 4 bases, and 9 bases stayed unmatched. CDR3: CSAESGGQGYEQYF. DNA for the CDR3: TGCAGTGCTGAATCAGGGGGACAGGGTTACGAGCAGTACTTC.

A few counts support this clonotype. This chain uses TRBV20-1 with TRBJ2-7; 9 bases are a match to TRBD1. J lost 2 bases, V lost 6 bases, and 5 bases had no gene match. The germline gives CDR1 DFQATT, CDR2 SNEGSKA (reference sequence). The CDR3 extends over 13 amino acids. The CDR3 is CSATGGQAYEQYF. CDR3 coding DNA: TGCAGTGCCACAGGGGGCCAAGCCTACGAGCAGTACTTC.

This clonotype was seen ten or more times. This rearrangement joins TRBV12-3 or TRBV12-4 to TRBJ2-3; 9 positions match TRBD2. After removal of 8 bases from V and 5 bases from J, the junction contained 11 bases not matched to a gene. The length of the CDR3 is 15 residues. This CDR3 reads CASSLGGRAGDTQYF. The CDR3 DNA follows: TGTGCCAGCTCCTTGGGCGGGAGGGCCGGAGATACGCAGTATTTT.

This clonotype was picked up a small number of times. This chain joins TRBV12-3 or TRBV12-4 and TRBJ2-4; D not resolved. V was pared by 5 bases and J by 4 bases, with 15 bases between. CDR3 length: 15 residues. CDR3 sequence: CASSLSGQSKNIQYF. CDR3 sequence (DNA): TGTGCCAGCAGTCTCTCTGGGCAGTCAAAAAACATTCAGTACTTC.

This clonotype was detected a few times. V gene TRBV5-1 combines with J gene TRBJ1-4; D perhaps matches TRBD1 (5 bases). Germline loops: CDR1 SGHRS, CDR2 YFSETQ. CDR3 length equals 14 residues. The germline V and J ends were trimmed by 0 bases and 12 bases, with 15 bases remaining between them. The CDR3 spells CASSLAKGTGELFF. Here the CDR3 DNA reads TGCGCCAGCAGCTTGGCCAAAGGGACCGGGGAACTGTTTTTT.

This clonotype was recorded at least ten times. The chain uses TRBV11-2 and TRBJ2-1, with 11 nucleotides matching TRBD1. Trimming cost V 5 bases and J 2 bases; bases outside gene matches: 2. The CDR3 sequence is 15 residues long. Germline V lookup: CDR1 SGHAT, CDR2 FQNNGV. The CDR3 DNA sequence: TGTGCCAGCAGCCCGGACAGGGGGCCCTACAATGAGCAGTTCTTC. Translation: CASSPDRGPYNEQFF.

This clonotype was recorded at least ten times. The rearrangement uses TRBV12-3 or TRBV12-4 and TRBJ1-2; D unresolved. The CDR3 loop spans 11 amino acids. V was pared by 8 bases and J by 0 bases, with 4 bases between. The CDR3 DNA follows: TGTGCCAGCCAGACTAACTATGGCTACACCTTC. Encoded protein: CASQTNYGYTF.